Described below is a single TCR beta chain sequence and its context. Its antigen specificity is not known. Base qualities are not at hand, and no much larger clone is one base apart. The data were obtained in a study of cytomegalovirus exposure and HLA in healthy donors (TCRdb year 2017). Concerning the study at large: According to an earlier analysis of a few hundred of the donors, about 179 million T cells yielded some 110 million unique TCR beta sequences and approximately 280 Gb of sequence data. Donor age, sex, ethnicity and CMV serostatus were collected together with the repertoire data. Approximately 300 gigabases of sequencing data and 91 million or so unique TCR sequences made up an early release that covered 500 to 650 HLA-typed donors. Typing coverage varied by locus: roughly 629-640 donors for A, B, C, DRB1 and DQB1; some 520 for DQA1; nearly 610 for DPA1; approximately 470 for DPB1. A later analysis re-analyzed previously published TCR beta repertoires from 550 to 700 donors and added high-resolution HLA genotyping to study TCR occurrence patterns. To decide whether each TCR beta V gene segment behaved as functional or pseudogenic, an earlier analysis of fewer than 750 of the donors relied on high-throughput TCR beta sequencing. Every repertoire in the discovery cohort had been generated on one and the same sequencing platform. Among 398 genotyped donors of the cohort, an average of about 240,000 unique TCR beta nucleotide sequences was sequenced per donor, of which 15% to 20% were non-productive. Using immunosequencing, the study profiled T cell repertoires from 666 subjects and related those repertoires to cytomegalovirus serostatus. The genetic ancestry cluster associated with self-reported Caucasian donors included 81% of the approximately 400 genotyped donors. Roughly 5 DR-DQ haplotypes were handled as single units for association and clustering, since linkage in the cohort was strong. The study was designed to test whether signatures of past pathogen exposure could be identified by cataloging public T cell receptors. Class I and class II HLA loci were covered by the typing at four-digit resolution. High-throughput TCR immunosequencing, statistical association of individual TCRs with disease status, and machine learning were combined to predict cytomegalovirus infection status. Besides the first cohort of some 670 subjects, a separate validation cohort made up of 120 different subjects was used. The later analysis used no new phenotypic data to find candidate immune exposures, relying instead on TCR beta sequences and their occurrence across donors. A later genetic analysis used genome-wide SNP genotypes for 398 of the 666 donors, treating that subset as a discovery cohort. General study outcomes and caveats: CMV serostatus was the only immune exposure information available for the cohort. A total of 150 to 200 TCR beta chains were listed by the study as associated with cytomegalovirus. In vitro tests confirmed that a few of the cytomegalovirus-associated TCR beta chains recognize cytomegalovirus antigens. While some public TCRs were present in many individuals, most TCR sequences turned up only very rarely across donors. V-gene and J-gene trimming of TCR beta chains was associated with a missense DCLRE1C variant in a later genetic analysis, and the association was replicated in an independent cohort. Cytomegalovirus status was reported to be diagnosed by the classifier with high specificity and sensitivity in both the original and validation cohorts. Sequencing depth was assumed to be roughly uniform across donors in the presence/absence analyses, though that assumption may not hold. When HLA alleles, especially DR and DQ, strongly co-occurred, TCR associations were difficult to assign to individual alleles. The 87-base-pair reads could not distinguish some IMGT-functional V segments, including TRBV6-2 and TRBV6-3, so those segments were excluded. Compared with equally common non-associated chains, HLA-associated TCR beta chains in a later analysis were more clonally expanded and had lower generation probabilities. A later analysis reported that several top co-occurrence clusters appeared linked to parvovirus B19, influenza, CMV and Epstein-Barr virus. In a later analysis, the rate of TCR association differed among HLA loci, with DRB1 alleles having the most associated TCRs and HLA-C alleles having the fewest. A later analysis found that most CMV-associated TCR beta chains appeared HLA-restricted, with HLA associations seemingly driven largely by CMV exposure. It was suggested by the authors that the approach could potentially be generalized to other disease states and immunological phenotypes. An earlier analysis of 587 of the donors showed that most TCR beta V segments appeared in productive rearrangements either about 87% or about 30% of the time, which broadly matched IMGT annotations. A later analysis associated 16,951 TCR beta sequences with specific HLA alleles at a false discovery rate of 0.05. Because counts were too low, some 16 rarely observed V segments, including chromosome 9 orphons, were excluded from the earlier analysis of some 590 of the donors. Only TCR beta chains were sequenced in this cohort, and the absence of alpha or paired-chain data limited detectable features. HLA typing was unavailable for some donors at each locus, so association tests used only the typed subset. A further reported finding was that TCR beta sequences accurately predicted the HLA-A and HLA-B alleles for most subjects in the first cohort. Linkage disequilibrium might explain the correlated functional status among segregating V segments, but an unknown experimental factor could not be ruled out. A cluster of highly shared sequence variants was judged likely to represent a technical artifact of the sequencing pipeline. In a later genetic analysis, fewer N-insertions in productive TCRs were reported among donors in an Asian-associated ancestry cluster than the 666-donor mean.

The cohort was made up of roughly 670 healthy bone marrow donors. All cohort members were sampled while nominally healthy, although unrecorded immune exposures were likely present. The donor was CMV seronegative and was included in the group of about 350 seronegative cohort members. Each donor provided a peripheral blood sample, and peripheral blood mononuclear cells were used for TCR beta sequencing. The Qiagen DNeasy Blood Extraction Kit was used to extract genomic DNA from the blood cell samples. To prepare the library, the immunoSEQ multiplex PCR assay was applied. For the multiplex PCR, a mixture combining 60 forward primers for TCR Vbeta segments and 13 reverse primers for TCR Jbeta segments was used. The CDR3 region of rearranged TCR beta genes was amplified from genomic DNA with a multiplex PCR assay. The Illumina HiSeq System was used to sequence the amplified TCR beta libraries as 87-base-pair reads. On the study's bioinformatics: In a later analysis, some 80 million unique TCR beta chains were counted across the 500 to 850 repertoires, and roughly 10 million of these chains were shared by at least two donors. A nearest-neighbor algorithm error-corrected the raw reads and collapsed the reads into unique sequences, merging closely related sequences to remove PCR and sequencing errors. V, D and J gene segments were assigned by aligning CDR3 sequences to IMGT reference sequences. Each retained sequence needed at least a six-nucleotide match to both a V gene segment and a J gene segment. Rearrangements were called productive when the CDR3 lacked stop codons and stayed in frame with V and J; all others were non-productive. CDR3 was defined by IMGT convention, running from the second conserved V-encoded cysteine to the conserved J-encoded phenylalanine. In an earlier analysis of approximately 500 of the donors, sequences lacking an unambiguous match to a single V gene segment were excluded. In an earlier analysis of some 590 of the donors, a V segment was called functional when productive rearrangements were above 56.7%, and segregating when the standard deviation between donors exceeded 5%. A statistical classification framework was built to diagnose cytomegalovirus status from the catalog of TCR beta chain sequences. In a later analysis, V and J genes were assigned by comparing TCR nucleotide sequences against IMGT/GENE-DB human TR gene sequences. In a later analysis, CDR3 sequences and most-parsimonious VDJ recombination scenarios were assigned using the TCRdist pipeline. In a later analysis, every TCR beta chain was defined by the combination of its CDR3 amino acid sequence and its V-gene family, and reads without a unique V-gene family were dropped. To address suspected cross-contamination and a sequencing artifact, a later analysis removed some 620 highly shared, low-generation-probability nucleotide sequences. A later analysis calculated a clonal expansion index for each public chain from normalized within-repertoire ranks of inferred template counts. In a later analysis, generation probabilities were computed using a VDJ recombination model fitted to out-of-frame rearrangements, and the results were checked against IGoR. A later analysis scored TCR-TCR, TCR-HLA and TCR-CMV co-occurrence with hypergeometric tests, applying a repertoire-size bias correction to TCR pairs. False discovery rates were estimated in a later analysis by permuting HLA or CMV assignments 20 times. In a later analysis, co-occurring TCRs were grouped using DBSCAN, and TCRdist sequence similarity was added for clustering within HLA-allele-positive subsets. Repertoires with fewer than 30,000 or more than 120,000 public chains, plus five repertoires with anomalous nucleotide sharing, were excluded from co-occurrence clustering. TCRdb limited this immuneACCESS table to in-frame rearrangements with V and J called. A share of clones is missing; checked studies link under half to unresolved V genes, and the rest is unexplained. The V and J calls and the clone size are those of that table, but D and trimming were determined from the DNA. The sample records 90,000 to 110,000 clones, 83% of which are singletons. The biggest ten clones account for about 5.9% of the sample.

From its cysteine to its phenylalanine, the CDR3 spans 14 amino acids. The sequence is cut down to CDR3 DNA, 42 bases in frame from base 1. Trimming leaves V shorter by 5 bases and J shorter by 10 bases, with the junction holding 11 bases beyond the gene matches. From a lookup of the germline V gene, CDR1 and CDR2 are SGHTA and FQGTGA. The sequenced sample consisted of PBMCs. The receptor's source is a young man in good health and CMV-seronegative. Recombination connected TRBV7-3 to TRBJ2-1; TRBD2 lines up with 7 middle nucleotides. The DNA sequence is TGTGCCAGCAGCCCCCTGGCGCTCGGGGGGGAGCAGTTCTTC. It encodes CASSPLALGGEQFF.